A single sample is the source of the 18 T cell receptor beta chains below, sequenced in a study of blood T cell repertoires in COVID-19. The method was immunoSEQ multiplex PCR; TCRdb's version includes in-frame clones alone and lacks a portion of them. Among about 60,000 clones, 75% to 90% were seen once, and the ten largest hold roughly 10%. The sample comprised peripheral blood. The source of these receptors is a young man with COVID-19, enrolled during active disease.

This sequence joins TRBV28 and TRBJ1-5; D perhaps matches TRBD1 (6 bases). This CDR3 spans 14 amino acids. The germline gives CDR1 MDHEN, CDR2 SYDVKM. Trimming took 7 bases from V and 6 from J, leaving 16 bases between them. The CDR3 reads CASNSGQGFQPQHF. The CDR3, as DNA: TGTGCCAGCAACTCGGGGCAGGGGTTTCAGCCCCAGCATTTT.

V gene TRBV5-4 combines with J gene TRBJ2-5; D not resolved. The CDR3 sequence is 14 residues long. Trimming removed 0 bases at V and 1 base at J, with 7 bases between. In germline, CDR1 is SGHNT, CDR2 YYREEE (reference sequence). The CDR3 bases are TGTGCCAGCAGCTTGGCCCACACCCAAGAGACCCAGTACTTC. Its translation is CASSLAHTQETQYF.

The chain joins TRBV2 to TRBJ2-1; 7 nucleotides align to TRBD2. Trimming took 4 bases from V and 7 from J; bases not matched to a gene: 4. This CDR3 is 13 amino acids long. Germline assignment: CDR1 SNHLY and CDR2 FYNNEI. CDR3 sequence reads: CASSGGSSNEQFF. The CDR3 region has the DNA TGTGCCAGCAGTGGCGGGAGCTCTAATGAGCAGTTCTTC.

The chain is built from TRBV10-1 and TRBJ1-1; 7 positions match TRBD1. V lost 5 bases, J lost 2 bases, and 2 bases stayed unmatched. CDR3 length: 13 amino acids. Germline-derived CDR1 and CDR2 are WNHNN and SYGVQD (reference sequence). The CDR3 region has the DNA TGCGCCAGCAGTCGGGACAGAAACACTGAAGCTTTCTTT. It is translated as CASSRDRNTEAFF.

This clone appeared a single time. One junction end does not reproduce the germline sequence, and a read error may be involved. The rearrangement joins TRBV7-7 to TRBJ2-7; TRBD1 matches at 7 bases. The CDR3 runs 13 residues. From germline, CDR1 is SSHAT and CDR2 FNYEAQ (reference sequence). The CDR3 nucleotides are TGTGCTAGCAGCCCGGGACAGACGCGCGAGCAGTACTTC. Protein product: CASSPGQTREQYF.

J is TRBJ2-1 and V is TRBV2, with a tentative D call TRBD2 (5 bases). CDR1 and CDR2 (germline): SNHLY, FYNNEI. This CDR3 is 11 amino acids long. V lost 6 bases and J 9 bases, leaving 9 bases between the germline ends. The CDR3 region is CASRTEGEQFF. CDR3 sequence (DNA): TGTGCCAGCAGGACCGAGGGTGAGCAGTTCTTC.

CDR3 sequence (DNA): TGTGCCAGCAGCTTAGGCGAGCCCTATGCTGACGAGCAGTACTTC. Amino acid sequence: CASSLGEPYADEQYF. The chain combines TRBV7-6 with TRBJ2-7; no firm D call. V lost 1 base and J lost 5, with 15 bases in between. CDR1 SGHVS and CDR2 FNYEAQ come from the germline V gene. The CDR3 has 15 residues.

This rearrangement joins TRBV6-5 to TRBJ1-2; tentatively, D is TRBD1 (5 bases). Germline V lookup: CDR1 MNHEY, CDR2 SVGAGI. V dropped 0 bases and J dropped 3 bases, with 11 bases sitting between them. The CDR3 is 15 residues long. The CDR3 spells CASSYSGLGDYGYTF. In nucleotides, the CDR3 is TGTGCCAGCAGTTACTCGGGCCTAGGGGACTATGGCTACACCTTC.

CDR3 nucleotide sequence: TGCAGTGCTAGTCGCCGCGGGCTCCCCTACGAGCAGTACTTC. Translation gives CSASRRGLPYEQYF. The chain combines TRBV20-1 with TRBJ2-7; maybe TRBD2 (5 bases). Per germline, CDR1 DFQATT and CDR2 SNEGSKA (reference sequence). The CDR3 is 14 amino acids. V dropped 3 bases and J dropped 2 bases, with 14 bases sitting between them.

This chain links TRBV27 with TRBJ2-7, with 11 bases matching TRBD2. The CDR3 is made up of 15 amino acids. Trimming at V came to 7 bases and at J to 0 bases, leaving 5 bases not matched to a gene. Germline V lookup: CDR1 MNHEY, CDR2 SMNVEV (reference sequence). CDR3 residues: CASKTSGTSSYEQYF. CDR3 sequence (DNA): TGTGCCAGCAAGACTAGCGGGACCAGCTCCTACGAGCAGTACTTC.

The chain combines TRBV28 with TRBJ1-2; no firm D call. Looked up from germline, CDR1 is MDHEN and CDR2 is SYDVKM. CDR3 size: 15 residues. Trimming cost V 4 bases and J 9 bases, with 21 bases left between them. For the CDR3, the DNA is TGTGCCAGCAGTTCCGGACGGTGGGGAGGCGTGAGCTACACCTTC. Residues: CASSSGRWGGVSYTF.

This sequence joins TRBV28 and TRBJ2-7, with D possibly matching TRBD1 (6 bases). From germline, CDR1 is MDHEN and CDR2 SYDVKM. The CDR3 runs to 15 residues. V was trimmed by 6 bases and J by 3 bases, leaving 18 bases between them. The chain's CDR3 is CASSPRGWENYEQYF. The CDR3 coding sequence is TGTGCCAGCAGCCCCAGGGGCTGGGAGAACTACGAGCAGTACTTC.

This sequence joins TRBV7-9 and TRBJ2-3, with D possibly being TRBD2 (7 bases). The CDR3 has 15 residues. Germline V lookup: CDR1 SEHNR, CDR2 FQNEAQ (reference sequence). Trimming left V 7 bases short and J 2 bases short, with 16 bases between. The CDR3 coding sequence is TGTGCCAGCATCCCAAAGGGGGGGGCCACAGATACGCAGTATTTT. Its translation: CASIPKGGATDTQYF.

This chain connects TRBV15 to TRBJ2-5, with a weak D call TRBD2 (6 bases). CDR1 LNHNV and CDR2 YYDKDF come from the germline V gene (reference sequence). The length of the CDR3 is 16 residues. With 0 bases removed from V and 5 bases from J, the gap between germline ends came to 16 bases. The DNA of the CDR3 is TGTGCCACCAGCAGAGATTCCCGGCCCGCGGGGGAGACCCAGTACTTC. This codes for CATSRDSRPAGETQYF.

J is TRBJ2-3 and V is TRBV5-1; 8 bases align to TRBD2. CDR1 and CDR2 (germline): SGHRS, YFSETQ. Trimming at V came to 0 bases and at J to 0 bases, leaving 3 bases not matched to a gene. The CDR3 has 16 residues. The CDR3 bases are TGCGCCAGCAGCTTGGGGTCTAGCGGGAGCACAGATACGCAGTATTTT. This translates into CASSLGSSGSTDTQYF.

J is TRBJ2-4 and V is TRBV30; 10 nucleotides align to TRBD2. This CDR3 spans 13 amino acids. The germline V gene encodes CDR1 GTSNPN and CDR2 SVGIG (reference sequence). Here the CDR3 DNA reads TGTGCATCGGGAAGCGGGGGGGGAAACATTCAGTACTTC. It yields the protein CASGSGGGNIQYF.

As for this clone: The sample has other DNA sequences that encode this CDR3 too. J is TRBJ1-1 and V is TRBV29-1; a weak D match, TRBD1 (5 bases). The length of the CDR3 is 13 residues. CDR1 SQVTM and CDR2 ANQGSEA come from the germline V gene. V was trimmed by 6 bases and J by 0 bases, leaving 11 bases between them. The CDR3 spells CSVAGRMNTEAFF. Written as DNA, the CDR3 is TGCAGCGTCGCGGGACGGATGAACACTGAAGCTTTCTTT. The entire variable domain, with the rest obtained from reference TRBV29-1 and TRBJ1-1, is as follows: SAVISQKPSRDICQRGTSLTIQCQVDSQVTMMFWYRQQPGQSLTLIATANQGSEATYESGFVIDKFPISRPNLTFSTLTVSNMSPEDSSIYLCSVAGRMNTEAFFGQGTRLTVV.

The rearrangement uses TRBV10-3 and TRBJ2-1; 8 bases line up with TRBD2. Germline CDR1 ENHRY, CDR2 SYGVKD. After removal of 6 bases from V and 4 bases from J, the junction contained 5 bases not matched to a gene. The CDR3 length is 14 residues. The DNA for the CDR3 is TGTGCCATCAGAGTAGCGGGGATGTACAATGAGCAGTTCTTC. Its translation: CAIRVAGMYNEQFF.